This record covers a single T cell receptor (beta chain). What it binds is unknown. V lost 1 base and J lost 4, with 11 bases in between. This CDR3 is built from 15 residues. In germline, CDR1 is MDHEN, CDR2 SYDVKM. Both iRepertoire HTBI primers and Arm-PCR of CDR3 regions were used to build the TCR beta libraries. Via MiXCR, TCRdb re-called the multiplex PCR reads, giving one row per CDR3 protein. The table includes 600,000 to 650,000 distinct CDR3 sequences, around 17% detected once. The data belong to a study of regulatory T cells in long-lasting Graves disease. Study-wide results and caveats: Authors noted too few samples as a limitation.

Time point denoted: newly diagnosed GD, antithyroid drugs for less than 3 months. The authors made the TCR library using RNA they extracted from PBMCs. The data also belong to a second study, concerning T cells in Graves' hyperthyroidism and ophthalmopathy.

This chain uses TRBV28 with TRBJ2-1; D gene uncertain. This TCR came from a woman aged 25 to 39 with Graves disease. The sample was peripheral blood mononuclear cells (PBMCs), taken at new diagnosis, from a patient treated with antithyroid drugs. CDR3 nucleotide sequence: TGTGCCAGCAGTTTATCAAAGGATGTGTACAATGAGCAGTTCTTC. Its translation: CASSLSKDVYNEQFF.